The T cell receptor beta chain under discussion was sequenced for a study of beta chain features in type 1 diabetes. General study findings and limits: TCRB CDR3 length was moderately but significantly reduced in all four CD4+ subsets of Type 1 diabetes patients. Whether HLA type influences TCRB rearrangement remained unresolved here.

Details on this clone: Its specificity is unknown.

Germline V gene data show CDR1 as KGHSH and CDR2 as LQKENI. V lost 2 bases and J lost 0, with 8 bases in between. The CDR3 totals 15 residues. The study reverse transcribed the entire isolated RNA, so it sequenced expressed TCRB transcripts. The method was immunoSEQ multiplex PCR; TCRdb's version includes in-frame clones alone and lacks a portion of them. The repertoire has more than 250,000 clones, 20% of them found once; the top ten carry around 0.029%. Sequencing was carried out using naive CD4+ T cells from blood. The genes are TRBV18 and TRBJ1-3; D is ambiguous. The receptor comes from a woman aged 40 to 50 with type 1 diabetes. CDR3: CASSPSEFSGNTIYF. Written as DNA, the CDR3 is TGTGCCAGCTCACCAAGCGAGTTCTCTGGAAACACCATATATTTT.